One T cell receptor beta chain is described in this entry. The target antigen is unknown. One end of the junction varies from germline; a read error may be responsible. Blood, around 5.9 milliliters, was collected at each of two time points. The sample is drawn from a study of prognosis after radiotherapy for stage I lung cancer. Findings and caveats of the study: Where distant metastases developed, patients had lower Shannon entropy after stereotactic body radiation therapy. Patients without metastases reportedly showed TRBV and TRBJ gene usage unlike that of patients with metastases.

Starting from genomic DNA, TCR beta CDR3 was amplified through two-round multiplex PCR. Gene-specific primers for each TRBV and TRBJ gene drove first-round PCR. From the multiplex PCR reads, TCRdb called clonotypes with MiXCR, one entry per CDR3 protein. The top ten hold approximately 17% of the sample, which has 30,000 to 35,000 distinct CDR3 sequences, 40% to 55% seen once. The CDR3 spans 13 residues. The V gene's germline CDR1 is SGHTA and CDR2 FQGTGA. This chain uses TRBV7-3 with TRBJ2-3, with D uncertain. Sequencing used PBMCs, obtained before or after stereotactic body radiation therapy (not recorded which). The clonotype comes from a donor of 50 years or more with non-small cell lung cancer. CDR3 in amino acids: CAISFSAPYTQYF. The CDR3 nucleotides are TGTGCCATCAGCTTCTCCGCCCCATATACGCAGTATTTT.